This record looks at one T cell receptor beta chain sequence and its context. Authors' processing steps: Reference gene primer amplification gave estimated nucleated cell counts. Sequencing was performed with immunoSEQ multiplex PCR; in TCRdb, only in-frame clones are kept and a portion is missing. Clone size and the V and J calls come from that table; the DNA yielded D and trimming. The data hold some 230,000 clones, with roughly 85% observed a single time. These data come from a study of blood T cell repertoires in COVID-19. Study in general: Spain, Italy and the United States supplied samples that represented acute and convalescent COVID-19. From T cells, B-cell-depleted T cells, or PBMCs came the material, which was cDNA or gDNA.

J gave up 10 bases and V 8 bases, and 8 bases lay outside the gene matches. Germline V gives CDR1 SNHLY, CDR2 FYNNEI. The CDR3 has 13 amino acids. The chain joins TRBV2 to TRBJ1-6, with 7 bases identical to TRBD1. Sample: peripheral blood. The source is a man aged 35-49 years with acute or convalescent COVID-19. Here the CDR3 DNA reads TGTGCCAGCGGACAGGCTAGGGAATCACCCCTCCACTTT. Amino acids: CASGQARESPLHF.